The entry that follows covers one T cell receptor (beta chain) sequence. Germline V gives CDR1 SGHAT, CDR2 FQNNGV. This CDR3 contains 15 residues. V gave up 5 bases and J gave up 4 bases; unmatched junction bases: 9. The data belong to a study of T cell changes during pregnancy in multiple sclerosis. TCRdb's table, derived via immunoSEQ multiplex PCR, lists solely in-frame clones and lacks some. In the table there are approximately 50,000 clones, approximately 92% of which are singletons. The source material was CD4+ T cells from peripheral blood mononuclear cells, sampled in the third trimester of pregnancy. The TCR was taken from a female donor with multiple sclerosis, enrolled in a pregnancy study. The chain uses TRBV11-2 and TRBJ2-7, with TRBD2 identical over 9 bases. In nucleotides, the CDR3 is TGTGCCAGCAGCCTCGTAGCGGGAGCCCCTTACGAGCAGTACTTC. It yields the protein CASSLVAGAPYEQYF.